The clone carrying this T cell receptor (beta chain) showed up just once. Its antigen is as yet unknown. The table came from immunoSEQ multiplex PCR; TCRdb's copy has only in-frame clones and leaves some out. The sample includes 70,000 to 95,000 clones, approximately 90% seen only once; the top ten take 0.71%. These data come from a study of OX40 agonist ivuxolimab in advanced cancers. Study at large: Patients were infused with ivuxolimab every 2 weeks at 0.01 to 10 mg/kg.

This CDR3 contains 14 residues. In germline, CDR1 is SGHRS, CDR2 YFSETQ. The V gene lost 0 bases and the J gene lost 1 base, with 6 bases spanning the gap. Study-level points and caveats: Low clonal expansion, among the lowest seen, marked partial responders at 0.1-3.0 mg/kg.

This clonotype was obtained from an adult with an advanced solid tumor such as melanoma, head and neck, liver or kidney cancer. The chain combines TRBV5-1 with TRBJ2-3; a weak D match, TRBD1 (5 bases). This sample comprised CD4+ or CD8+ T cells sorted from blood, obtained in a trial of the OX40 agonist ivuxolimab. CDR3 nucleotide sequence: TGCGCCAGCAGCTTGGCCAGGGGCACAGATACGCAGTATTTT. This sequence encodes CASSLARGTDTQYF.